Sequencing of this T cell receptor beta chain was carried out in a study of blood T cell repertoires in COVID-19. Study context: COVID-19 samples, acute and convalescent, were from the United States, Italy and Spain. In each case, the material was cDNA or gDNA derived from T cells, B-cell-depleted T cells, or PBMCs.

Original handling: Amplification of reference gene primers provided the estimated nucleated cell counts. The repertoire was sequenced with immunoSEQ multiplex PCR; TCRdb's copy has only in-frame clones and lacks some. V, J and clone size were drawn from that table, and D and trimming were deduced from the DNA. The sample has approximately 220,000 clones, roughly 80% seen once. This CDR3 is 14 amino acids long. CDR1 and CDR2 from the germline V gene are SGHDT and YYEEEE. V was trimmed by 0 bases and J by 3 bases, leaving 10 bases between them. Assignment of participants to cohorts was predicated upon participant-reported clinical history.

The origin of this receptor is a woman in her forties with acute COVID-19. Sequences were obtained from PBMCs or T cells enriched from blood (not recorded which). This sequence joins TRBV5-6 and TRBJ2-7; a possible D gene is TRBD2 (5 bases). CDR3 region: CASSLGGRNYEQYF. In DNA form, the CDR3 reads TGTGCCAGCAGCTTGGGAGGGCGGAACTACGAGCAGTACTTC.